This is a list of T cell receptor beta chains from one sample in a study of control samples from healthy donors and cancer patients. Assay: immunoSEQ multiplex PCR; the TCRdb copy retains only in-frame clones and omits some. The table lists some 87,000 clones, 91% of them singletons. The material sequenced was blood. These receptor sequences come from a man between 25 and 39 years old in good health. Both conserved end residues are part of each CDR3. A D gene is named only where the DNA matches it firmly. Only part of the rows carry a size: once, few, many, or a class if the clone is expanded.

V gene,clone size,D gene,J gene,CDR3 DNA,CDR3 protein
TRBV7-6,.,TRBD1,TRBJ1-6,TGTGCCAGCAGCCCAAACAGGGGAACCTATTCACCCCTCCACTTT,CASSPNRGTYSPLHF
TRBV11-2,.,.,TRBJ2-3,TGTGCCAGCCGTGACTCCACAGATACGCAGTATTTT,CASRDSTDTQYF
TRBV6-1,few,TRBD1,TRBJ1-5,TGTGCCAGCAGTGAACCTTCCGGGACAGGGGGCGCAACTCAGCCCCAGCATTTT,CASSEPSGTGGATQPQHF
TRBV27,.,.,TRBJ1-4,TGTGCCAGCAGTCCGGCCCCGGGACATACTAATGAAAAACTGTTTTTT,CASSPAPGHTNEKLFF
TRBV18,.,.,TRBJ1-4,TGTGCCAGCTCACCGATAACTAATGAAAAACTGTTTTTT,CASSPITNEKLFF
TRBV24-1,.,TRBD1,TRBJ2-3,TGTGCCACCAGCTTACAGGGGGCGCGGGATACGCAGTATTTT,CATSLQGARDTQYF
TRBV30,.,.,TRBJ1-1,TGTGCCTGGAGCCAGTCAGGGGTGAACACTGAAGCTTTCTTT,CAWSQSGVNTEAFF
TRBV5-4,.,.,TRBJ2-7,TGTGCCAGCAGCTTGTGGGGGTTCTACGAGCAGTACTTC,CASSLWGFYEQYF
TRBV18,.,.,TRBJ1-3,TGTGCCACCGCCGTGGCACTCTCTGGAAACACCATATATTTT,CATAVALSGNTIYF
TRBV5-1,.,.,TRBJ2-3,TGCGCCAGCAGCAATACAGGGACAGATACGCAGTATTTT,CASSNTGTDTQYF
TRBV5-1,.,.,TRBJ2-7,TGCGCCAGCAGCTTTTCGTACACCGCCTACGAGCAGTACTTC,CASSFSYTAYEQYF
TRBV7-9,.,.,TRBJ2-3,TGTGCCAGCAGCTTAGTTGATGGGGATACGCAGTATTTT,CASSLVDGDTQYF
TRBV9,once,.,TRBJ1-3,TGTGCCAGCAGCGGAGCCGGGACCCCTAGCTCTGGAAACACCATATATTTT,CASSGAGTPSSGNTIYF
TRBV6-2/TRBV6-3,.,TRBD1,TRBJ2-5,TGTGCCAGCAGTTACGCCGCCGGGACAGGGGAGACCCAGTACTTC,CASSYAAGTGETQYF
TRBV28,.,.,TRBJ1-5,TGTGCCGGCAGTTTACAGGATCAGCCCCAGCATTTT,CAGSLQDQPQHF
TRBV10-3,.,.,TRBJ2-7,TGTGCCATCAAGGGAGGCTACGAGCAGTACTTC,CAIKGGYEQYF
TRBV3-1/TRBV3-2,.,.,TRBJ2-7,TGTGCCAGCAGCCGTGCAGGGGCCTACGAGCAGTACTTC,CASSRAGAYEQYF
TRBV30,.,.,TRBJ1-5,TGTGCCTGGAGCGGCGGGGACGGGCAGCCCCAGCATTTT,CAWSGGDGQPQHF
TRBV28,.,.,TRBJ1-6,TGTGCCAGCAGTTTACGGATGGGATCGTCCTATAATTCACCCCTCCACTTT,CASSLRMGSSYNSPLHF
TRBV28,.,TRBD1,TRBJ1-2,TGTGCCAGCAGTCCAACCGGATTACTACAGGGGAGCTACACCTTC,CASSPTGLLQGSYTF
TRBV5-1,.,TRBD1,TRBJ1-2,TGCGCCAGCAGCTGGGATGGGACAGGGGGCTTATATGGCTACACCTTC,CASSWDGTGGLYGYTF
TRBV27,.,.,TRBJ1-1,TGTGCCAGCAGTTTTTCGGTCAGAACAGGCGAAGCTTTCTTT,CASSFSVRTGEAFF
TRBV11-3,once,.,TRBJ1-1,TGTGCCAGCAGCTTAGGGGGGAACACTGAAGCTTTCTTT,CASSLGGNTEAFF
TRBV9,.,TRBD1,TRBJ2-2,TGTGCCAGCAGCGTAAGGGGAGACAGGGGCACCGGGGAGCTGTTTTTT,CASSVRGDRGTGELFF
TRBV5-6,.,.,TRBJ1-1,TGTGCCAGCAGGACACCCGTTAACACTGAAGCTTTCTTT,CASRTPVNTEAFF
TRBV10-3,.,.,TRBJ1-1,TGTGCCATCGGGAAAAGGGAGAACACTGAAGCTTTCTTT,CAIGKRENTEAFF
TRBV5-1,.,TRBD2,TRBJ2-5,TGCGCCAGCAGCTTACTAGCGGAAGAGACCCAGTACTTC,CASSLLAEETQYF
TRBV27,.,TRBD2,TRBJ2-1,TGTGCCAGCAGTTTTGGGACTAGCGGGCCGTACAATGAGCAGTTCTTC,CASSFGTSGPYNEQFF
TRBV5-1,.,TRBD2,TRBJ2-4,TGCGCCAGCAGCTTGGAGGGACTAGCGAGAGACATTCAGTACTTC,CASSLEGLARDIQYF
TRBV19,.,TRBD1,TRBJ1-1,TGTGCCAGTAGTCCGACAGGGGGAAACACTGAAGCTTTCTTT,CASSPTGGNTEAFF
TRBV6-5,.,TRBD2,TRBJ2-4,TGTGCCAGCAGTTTTGGACTTGGGGGGGGAAACATTCAGTACTTC,CASSFGLGGGNIQYF
TRBV30,.,.,TRBJ1-1,TGTGCCTGGAGTGTCAAGGGGGGGACTGAAGCTTTCTTT,CAWSVKGGTEAFF
TRBV5-4,.,.,TRBJ1-2,TGTGCCAGCAGCCGCCCTACCGGGACAACTAACTATGGCTACACCTTC,CASSRPTGTTNYGYTF
TRBV28,.,TRBD1,TRBJ1-3,TGTGCCAGCAGTATCGGGACAGCCGGAAACACCATATATTTT,CASSIGTAGNTIYF
TRBV25-1,.,.,TRBJ1-3,TGTGCCAGCAGTGGGTTGAGGGTTGGAAACACCATATATTTT,CASSGLRVGNTIYF
TRBV6-2/TRBV6-3,.,TRBD1,TRBJ1-2,TGTGCCAGCAGTTACCGTACGACAGGGTTCGGGGGCTACACCTTC,CASSYRTTGFGGYTF
TRBV27,.,.,TRBJ2-1,TGTGCCAGCAGTTTTGAGAGCTCCTACAATGAGCAGTTCTTC,CASSFESSYNEQFF
TRBV30,.,.,TRBJ1-1,TGTGCCTGGAGTCAAGGGTTCACTGAAGCTTTCTTT,CAWSQGFTEAFF
TRBV4-2,.,.,TRBJ1-1,TGTGCCAGCAGCCCAGAGGTGATCGTCACTGAAGCTTTCTTT,CASSPEVIVTEAFF
TRBV30,once,.,TRBJ1-5,TGTGCCTGGAGTATCAGGGCTTCGCCCCAGCATTTT,CAWSIRASPQHF
TRBV7-9,.,.,TRBJ2-7,TGTGCCAGCAGGTCCCAGGACGGACCCTACGAGCAGTACTTC,CASRSQDGPYEQYF
TRBV23-1,.,.,TRBJ2-3,TGCGCCAGCAGCCAATCGTCGGTTACCGACCCTATCACAGATACGCAGTATTTT,CASSQSSVTDPITDTQYF
TRBV9,.,TRBD2,TRBJ2-1,TGTGCCAGCAGCGTATTAGCGGGAGTAAATGAGCAGTTCTTC,CASSVLAGVNEQFF
TRBV6-1,.,.,TRBJ1-2,TGTGCCAGCAGTGAAGAGCCCGACACTCTCTGGAGGGGGACCTTC,CASSEEPDTLWRGTF
TRBV18,once,.,TRBJ2-7,TGTGCCAGCTCACCGTACGAGCAGTACTTC,CASSPYEQYF
TRBV9,.,TRBD1,TRBJ2-7,TGTGCCAGCAGCGCGCTAGGGACAGGGGACGAGCAGTACTTC,CASSALGTGDEQYF
TRBV7-8,.,.,TRBJ2-2,TGTGCCAGCAGCTTAGTCGGGGGCTTCGCGAACACCGGGGAGCTGTTTTTT,CASSLVGGFANTGELFF
TRBV14,.,TRBD1,TRBJ2-5,TGTGCCAGCAGCCCTGACGGACAGGGGTACCAAGAGACCCAGTACTTC,CASSPDGQGYQETQYF
TRBV7-9,.,.,TRBJ1-5,TGTGCCAGCACGAAAAGGGGTCAGCCCCAGCATTTT,CASTKRGQPQHF
TRBV12-5,.,.,TRBJ2-3,TGTGCTAGTGGTTTGGTACGGGCGGGACGGAGCACAGATACGCAGTATTTT,CASGLVRAGRSTDTQYF
TRBV4-1,.,.,TRBJ2-3,TGCGCCAGCAGCCAAAGGACAGATTTGACAGATACGCAGTATTTT,CASSQRTDLTDTQYF
TRBV6-2/TRBV6-3,once,.,TRBJ2-2,TGTGCCAGCAGTAAAGGGTCCCCAGTATCGCCCGGGGAGCTGTTTTTT,CASSKGSPVSPGELFF
TRBV29-1,.,.,TRBJ1-2,TGCAGCGCGCGCGACAGTAACTATGGCTACACCTTC,CSARDSNYGYTF
TRBV24-1,.,.,TRBJ1-1,TGTGCCACCAGTGATTGGACGAGGAACACTGAAGCTTTCTTT,CATSDWTRNTEAFF
TRBV30,.,.,TRBJ1-5,TGTGCCTGGAGTGTACGAGATTACGGCCAGCCCCAGCATTTT,CAWSVRDYGQPQHF